This section outlines one T cell receptor beta chain sequence together with its context. Running of the assay took place at deep level. TCRdb's copy holds only in-frame clones and misses some; the assay was immunoSEQ multiplex PCR. Of hundreds of thousands of clones in the sample, around 73% were seen once. The sample originates from a study of shared clonotypes between healthy human individuals. The CDR3 contains 12 residues. Germline V CDR1 and CDR2: SEHNR, FQNEAQ (reference sequence). V lost 6 bases, J lost 2 bases, and 7 bases lay in between. The sequencing sample was made of memory CD4+ T cells sorted from blood. This sample's subset: CD45RA-negative fraction. The chain has TRBV7-9 and TRBJ1-1; no clear D gene. This TCR derives from a woman aged 25-40 years in good health. The chain's CDR3 is CASRVSNTEAFF. Here the CDR3 DNA reads TGTGCCAGCAGGGTGTCTAACACTGAAGCTTTCTTT. Based on the CDR3 plus reference TRBV7-9 and TRBJ1-1, the full variable domain is DTGVSQNPRHKITKRGQNVTFRCDPISEHNRLYWYRQTLGQGPEFLTYFQNEAQLEKSRLLSDRFSAERPKGSFSTLEIQRTEQGDSAMYLCASRVSNTEAFFGQGTRLTVV.